The sequence of this T cell receptor (beta chain) was determined in a study of blood T cell repertoires in COVID-19. V dropped 4 bases and J dropped 4; count of bases not matched to a gene: 7. The CDR3 totals 16 residues. Germline CDR1 reads LNHDA; CDR2 reads SQIVND (reference sequence). Profiled with immunoSEQ multiplex PCR; TCRdb holds only in-frame clones, not every one. The repertoire has around 200,000 clones, approximately 90% of them found once; the top ten carry 7%. This chain connects TRBV19 to TRBJ1-4, with 9 bases fitting TRBD1. This clonotype was sampled from a woman aged 80 or older in a cohort sampled during active or convalescent COVID-19. The specimen was peripheral blood. CDR3 bases: TGTGCCAGTAGTACCCGACAGGGGGGCTTTAATGAAAAACTGTTTTTT. Translation: CASSTRQGGFNEKLFF.